This T cell receptor beta chain was recovered during a study of cytomegalovirus exposure and HLA in healthy donors. At the level of the study: The 666 first-cohort repertoires shared a platform with the 120 or so validation repertoires, as reported in a later analysis.

The CDR3 extends over 15 amino acids. The V end was cut by 6 bases, the J end by 4 bases, with 17 bases between. Germline V CDR1 and CDR2: MDHEN, SYDVKM. Study results and caveats: According to the study, roughly 160 TCR beta chains were cytomegalovirus-associated. Among TCR sequences, most were rare, though some public TCRs appeared in many donors.

The donors were part of the roughly 110-subject validation cohort, which stood apart from the roughly 700-subject first cohort. Note on this clone: The antigen remains undetermined.

Produced via immunoSEQ multiplex PCR; TCRdb's table is partial and in-frame only. The table has about 360,000 clones, roughly 89% seen once. The sequence came from a woman younger than 35 in good health and CMV-seronegative. Source material: PBMCs. This chain joins TRBV28 and TRBJ2-3; D is perhaps TRBD2 (6 bases). CDR3 DNA: TGTGCCAGCAGGGAGGGACTGCGCCAACCAGATACGCAGTATTTT. It codes for CASREGLRQPDTQYF.